This T cell receptor (beta chain) was recovered during a study of shared clonotypes between healthy human individuals. Researchers ran the assay at a deep level. Sequenced by immunoSEQ multiplex PCR; TCRdb stores in-frame clones only, minus some. The repertoire holds some 2,500,000 clones, with roughly 93% as singletons. Germline CDR1 and CDR2: SGHDN and FVKESK. The CDR3 has 18 amino acids. V dropped 1 base and J dropped 6 bases, with 24 bases sitting between them. This TCR came from a young man in good health. Some clones in this sample may be carry-over from other donors' samples. Sequencing was done on a sample of naive CD4+ T cells from PBMCs. This sample's subset: CD45RA+ positively selected. This rearrangement joins TRBV14 to TRBJ1-1; possible D gene TRBD1, 5 bases. The CDR3 loop is CASSQVPPGPPTYSEAFF. The CDR3 bases are TGTGCCAGCAGCCAAGTCCCGCCGGGACCCCCTACGTACTCTGAAGCTTTCTTT.